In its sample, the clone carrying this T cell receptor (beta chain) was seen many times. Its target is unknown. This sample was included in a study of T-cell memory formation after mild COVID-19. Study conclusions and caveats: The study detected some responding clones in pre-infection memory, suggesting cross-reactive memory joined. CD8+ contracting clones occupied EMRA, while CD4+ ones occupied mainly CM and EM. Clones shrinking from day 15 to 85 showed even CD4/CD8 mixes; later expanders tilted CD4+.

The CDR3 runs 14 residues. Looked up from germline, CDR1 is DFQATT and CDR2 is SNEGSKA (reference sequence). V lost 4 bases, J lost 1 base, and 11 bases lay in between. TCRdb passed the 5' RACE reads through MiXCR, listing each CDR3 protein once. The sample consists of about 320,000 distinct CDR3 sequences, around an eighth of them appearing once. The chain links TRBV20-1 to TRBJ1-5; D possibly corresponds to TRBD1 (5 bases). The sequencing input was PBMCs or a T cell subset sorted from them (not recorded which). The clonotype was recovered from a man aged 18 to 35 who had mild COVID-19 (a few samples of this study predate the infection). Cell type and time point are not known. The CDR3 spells CSATSGGSNQPQHF. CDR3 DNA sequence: TGCAGTGCTACCTCGGGGGGGAGCAATCAGCCCCAGCATTTT.